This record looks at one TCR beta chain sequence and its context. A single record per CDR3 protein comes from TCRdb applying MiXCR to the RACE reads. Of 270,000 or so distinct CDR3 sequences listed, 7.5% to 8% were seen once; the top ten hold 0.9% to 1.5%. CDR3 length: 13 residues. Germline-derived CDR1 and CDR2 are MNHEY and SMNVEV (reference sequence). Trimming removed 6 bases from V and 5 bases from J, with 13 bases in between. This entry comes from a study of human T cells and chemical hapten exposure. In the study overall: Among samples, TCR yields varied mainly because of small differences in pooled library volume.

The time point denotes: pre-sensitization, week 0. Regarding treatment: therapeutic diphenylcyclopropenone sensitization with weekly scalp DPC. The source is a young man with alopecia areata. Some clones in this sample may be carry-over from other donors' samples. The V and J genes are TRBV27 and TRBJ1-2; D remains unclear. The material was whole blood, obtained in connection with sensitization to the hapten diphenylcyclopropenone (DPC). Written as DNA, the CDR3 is TGTGCCAGCAGCCCCTACTCAGTATATGGCTACACCTTC. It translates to CASSPYSVYGYTF.